Listed below are T cell receptor beta chains from one sample, sequenced in a study of glioma-infiltrating T cells. Each CDR3 protein gets one entry after TCRdb re-called the multiplex PCR reads with MiXCR. The sample records around 99,000 distinct CDR3 sequences, less than 30% being singletons. The sequencing input was glioma tissue, nonneoplastic brain tissue, or PBMCs (not recorded which). Source of these receptors: a human donor with low-grade glioma or glioblastoma, undergoing nonglioma brain surgery, or in good health (not recorded which). Both conserved end residues are part of each CDR3. A D gene is named only where the DNA matches it firmly. Only part of the rows carry a size: once, few, many, or a class if the clone is expanded.

clone size	D gene	V gene	J gene	CDR3 protein	CDR3 DNA
.	.	TRBV5-1	TRBJ2-6	CASSGDPSGSGANVLTF	TGCGCCAGCAGCGGCGACCCCTCAGGGTCTGGGGCCAACGTCCTGACTTTC
many	.	TRBV3-1	TRBJ2-1	CASSRTDNEQFF	TGTGCCAGCAGCCGCACAGACAATGAGCAGTTCTTC
many	TRBD1	TRBV3-1	TRBJ1-1	CASSLGGLTEAFF	TGTGCCAGCAGTCTAGGGGGCCTCACTGAAGCTTTCTTT
many	TRBD1	TRBV6-2/TRBV6-3	TRBJ2-7	CASAARGTLSYEQYF	TGTGCCAGCGCGGCCAGGGGGACCTTATCCTACGAGCAGTACTTC
.	.	TRBV5-4	TRBJ2-1	CASSFSVSGEQFF	TGTGCCAGTAGCTTCTCCGTCAGCGGTGAGCAGTTCTTC
.	.	TRBV5-1	TRBJ1-5	CASSLAGGSGNQPQHF	TGCGCCAGCAGCTTGGCGGGCGGTTCTGGCAATCAGCCCCAGCATTTT
few	.	TRBV7-3	TRBJ2-3	CASSLNGRIDTQYF	TGTGCCAGCAGCTTAAACGGGAGAATTGATACGCAGTATTTT
once	TRBD2	TRBV6-2/TRBV6-3	TRBJ2-3	CASSSGERGANTQYF	TGTGCCAGCAGTTCTGGGGAGCGGGGGGCGAATACGCAGTATTTT
many	.	TRBV5-4	TRBJ2-1	CASSLGRGAHNEQFF	TGTGCCAGCAGCTTAGGGAGGGGGGCCCACAATGAGCAGTTCTTC
few	.	TRBV29-1	TRBJ1-1	CSVETGYMNTEAFF	TGCAGCGTCGAAACAGGGTATATGAACACTGAAGCTTTCTTT
few	.	TRBV2	TRBJ2-1	CASSGGGGGGNEQFF	TGTGCCAGCAGTGGAGGCGGGGGAGGGGGGAATGAGCAGTTCTTC
many	TRBD2	TRBV5-5	TRBJ2-1	CASSLVGGEQFF	TGTGCCAGCAGCTTGGTGGGAGGGGAGCAGTTCTTC
.	.	TRBV28	TRBJ1-5	CAISLGSNRPQHF	TGTGCCATCAGTTTAGGGAGCAATCGGCCCCAGCATTTT
few	.	TRBV19	TRBJ1-2	CASNTDGAYGYTF	TGTGCCAGTAACACCGACGGGGCCTATGGCTACACCTTC
.	.	TRBV12-3/TRBV12-4	TRBJ2-2	CASSPTQGGNTEELFF	TGTGCCAGCAGTCCAACACAGGGGGGGAACACCGAGGAGCTGTTTTTT
many	.	TRBV7-9	TRBJ1-1	CASSPESARGNTEAFF	TGTGCCAGCAGCCCTGAGAGTGCGAGGGGGAACACTGAAGCTTTCTTT
many	.	TRBV19	TRBJ2-7	CASSVDGYEQYF	TGTGCCAGTAGTGTGGACGGCTACGAGCAGTACTTC
many	.	TRBV6-2/TRBV6-3	TRBJ1-5	CASSFVGQSPLDQPQHF	TGTGCCAGCAGTTTCGTCGGACAGAGCCCCCTGGATCAGCCCCAGCATTTT
.	TRBD1	TRBV30	TRBJ2-1	CDWREGQGENEQFF	TGTGACTGGAGGGAGGGACAGGGTGAGAATGAGCAGTTCTTC
once	.	TRBV6-1	TRBJ2-5	CASSGPTAFYLCASSMGPETQYF	.
many	.	TRBV12-5	TRBJ2-1	CASGWLNEQFF	TGTGCTAGTGGTTGGCTAAATGAGCAGTTCTTC
.	.	TRBV5-1	TRBJ2-3	CASRTVQDTDTQYF	TGCGCCAGCAGGACGGTCCAGGACACAGATACGCAGTATTTT
.	.	TRBV10-3	TRBJ1-5	CAISEQEGFSNQPQHF	TGTGCCATCAGTGAACAGGAGGGGTTTAGCAATCAGCCCCAGCATTTT
many	.	TRBV10-1	TRBJ1-4	CASSESVQGGEKLFF	TGCGCCAGCAGTGAGTCGGTCCAGGGAGGTGAAAAACTGTTTTTT
.	TRBD2	TRBV19	TRBJ2-1	CASSIGLAGGNEQFF	TGTGCCAGTAGTATAGGACTAGCGGGGGGGAATGAGCAGTTCTTC
many	TRBD1	TRBV29-1	TRBJ1-5	CSVGGDRKNQPQHF	TGCAGCGTTGGAGGGGACAGAAAGAATCAGCCCCAGCATTTT
many	.	TRBV20-1	TRBJ2-6	CSAWGANVLTF	TGCAGTGCTTGGGGGGCCAACGTCCTGACTTTC
many	.	TRBV7-2	TRBJ2-7	CASSLVEYEQYF	TGTGCCAGCAGCTTAGTAGAATACGAGCAGTACTTC